This record concerns one TCR beta chain sequence. The antigen is not known. This CDR3 contains 15 residues. Germline trimming cut 3 bases from V and 4 bases from J; bases unmatched to any gene: 3. Per germline, CDR1 MNHNS and CDR2 SASEGT. The data were obtained in a study of cytomegalovirus exposure and HLA in healthy donors. Study-level background: Earlier, approximately 110 million unique TCR beta sequences were recovered from roughly 180 million T cells by an analysis.

It was with 60 Vbeta and 13 Jbeta primers that the PCR ran. Repertoires were generated with immunoSEQ multiplex PCR, while TCRdb's copy carries only in-frame clones and drops some. The table has more than 100,000 clones, 79% seen once. Study conclusions and caveats: A highly shared variant cluster was judged a likely technical artifact. It was only CMV serostatus that was available as immune exposure information.

The chain links TRBV6-1 to TRBJ1-2; 12 nucleotides line up with TRBD1. The specimen was PBMCs. This clonotype originated in a male donor in good health and CMV-seronegative. The CDR3 nucleotides are TGTGCCAGCAGTGAGGGGACAGGGGGCGCCTATGGCTACACCTTC. Amino acids: CASSEGTGGAYGYTF.